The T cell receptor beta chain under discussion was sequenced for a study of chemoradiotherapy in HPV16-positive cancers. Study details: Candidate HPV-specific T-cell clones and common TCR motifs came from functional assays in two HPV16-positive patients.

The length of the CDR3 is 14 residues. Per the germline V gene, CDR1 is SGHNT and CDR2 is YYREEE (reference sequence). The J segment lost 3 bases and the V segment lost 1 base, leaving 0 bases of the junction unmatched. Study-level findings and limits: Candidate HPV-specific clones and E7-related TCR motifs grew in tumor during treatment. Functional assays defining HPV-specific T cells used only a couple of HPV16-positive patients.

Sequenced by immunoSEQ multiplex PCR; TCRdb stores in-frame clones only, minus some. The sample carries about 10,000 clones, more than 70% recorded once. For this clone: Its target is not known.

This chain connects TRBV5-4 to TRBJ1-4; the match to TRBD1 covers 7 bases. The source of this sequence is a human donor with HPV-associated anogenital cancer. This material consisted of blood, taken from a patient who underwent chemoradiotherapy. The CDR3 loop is CASSLQGANEKLFF. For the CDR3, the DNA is TGTGCCAGCAGCTTGCAGGGGGCTAATGAAAAACTGTTTTTT.